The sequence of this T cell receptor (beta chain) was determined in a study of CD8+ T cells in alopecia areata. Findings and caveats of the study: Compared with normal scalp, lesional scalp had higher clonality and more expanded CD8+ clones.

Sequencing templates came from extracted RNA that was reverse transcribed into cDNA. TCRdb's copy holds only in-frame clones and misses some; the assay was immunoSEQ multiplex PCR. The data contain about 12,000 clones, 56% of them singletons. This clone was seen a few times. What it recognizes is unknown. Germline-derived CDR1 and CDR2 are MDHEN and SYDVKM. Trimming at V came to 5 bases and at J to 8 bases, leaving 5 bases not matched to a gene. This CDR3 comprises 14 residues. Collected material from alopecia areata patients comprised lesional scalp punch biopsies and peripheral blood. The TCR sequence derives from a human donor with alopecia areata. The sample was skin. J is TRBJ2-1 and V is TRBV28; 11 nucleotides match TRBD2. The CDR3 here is CASSAPGLADEQFF. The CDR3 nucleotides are TGTGCCAGCAGTGCCCCGGGACTAGCGGATGAGCAGTTCTTC.